This TCR beta chain was observed in a study of blood T cells in healthy people across ages. Using a J-beta primer mix together with a sample-barcoded 5' primer, a second PCR was run for roughly 7 to 12 cycles. TCRdb analysed the 5' RACE reads with MiXCR anew, one entry per CDR3 protein. The table shows 1.5 million to 2 million distinct CDR3 sequences, with 28% occurring only once. A remark on this clonotype: A much larger clone is a single base away; this may be a read error.

CDR3 length: 12 residues. This chain connects TRBV12-3 or TRBV12-4 to TRBJ2-7; unclear D gene. The DNA end lines up better with TRBJ2-5; the J call may be wrong. This sequence was found in a woman aged 25 to 39 in good health. The source material was blood. DNA of the CDR3: TGTGCCAGCACCTTACGGTGGGAGACCCAGTACTTC. Translated: CASTLRWETQYF.